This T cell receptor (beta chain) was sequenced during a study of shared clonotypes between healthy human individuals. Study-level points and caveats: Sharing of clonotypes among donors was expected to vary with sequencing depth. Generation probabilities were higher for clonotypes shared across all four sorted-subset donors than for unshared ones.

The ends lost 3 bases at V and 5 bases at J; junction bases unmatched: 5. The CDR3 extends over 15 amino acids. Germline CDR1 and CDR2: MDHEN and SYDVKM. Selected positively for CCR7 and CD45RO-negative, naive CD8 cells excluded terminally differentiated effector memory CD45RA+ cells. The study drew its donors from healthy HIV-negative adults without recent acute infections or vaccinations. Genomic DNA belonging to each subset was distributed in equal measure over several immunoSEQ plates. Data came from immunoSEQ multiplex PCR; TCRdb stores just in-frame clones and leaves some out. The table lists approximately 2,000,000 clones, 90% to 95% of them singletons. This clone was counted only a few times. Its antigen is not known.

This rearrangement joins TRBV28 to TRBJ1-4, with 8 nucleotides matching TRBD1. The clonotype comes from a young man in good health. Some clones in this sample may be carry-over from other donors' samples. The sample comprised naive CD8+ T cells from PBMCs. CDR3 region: CASSLTGEHNEKLFF. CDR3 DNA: TGTGCCAGCAGTTTGACAGGGGAACACAATGAAAAACTGTTTTTT.